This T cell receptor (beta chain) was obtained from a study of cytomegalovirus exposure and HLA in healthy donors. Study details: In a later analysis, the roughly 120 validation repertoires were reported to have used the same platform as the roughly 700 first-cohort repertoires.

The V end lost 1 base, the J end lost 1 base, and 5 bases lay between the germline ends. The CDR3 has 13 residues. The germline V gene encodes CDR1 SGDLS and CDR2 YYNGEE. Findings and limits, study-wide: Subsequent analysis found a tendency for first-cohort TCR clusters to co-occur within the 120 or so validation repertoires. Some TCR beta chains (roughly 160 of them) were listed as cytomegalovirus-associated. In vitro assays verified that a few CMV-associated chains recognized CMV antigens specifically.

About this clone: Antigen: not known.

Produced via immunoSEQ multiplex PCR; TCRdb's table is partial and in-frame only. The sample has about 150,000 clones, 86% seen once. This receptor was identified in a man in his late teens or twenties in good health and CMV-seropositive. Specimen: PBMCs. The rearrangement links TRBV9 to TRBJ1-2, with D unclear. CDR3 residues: CASSVSDNYGYTF. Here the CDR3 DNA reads TGTGCCAGCAGCGTATCAGATAACTATGGCTACACCTTC.